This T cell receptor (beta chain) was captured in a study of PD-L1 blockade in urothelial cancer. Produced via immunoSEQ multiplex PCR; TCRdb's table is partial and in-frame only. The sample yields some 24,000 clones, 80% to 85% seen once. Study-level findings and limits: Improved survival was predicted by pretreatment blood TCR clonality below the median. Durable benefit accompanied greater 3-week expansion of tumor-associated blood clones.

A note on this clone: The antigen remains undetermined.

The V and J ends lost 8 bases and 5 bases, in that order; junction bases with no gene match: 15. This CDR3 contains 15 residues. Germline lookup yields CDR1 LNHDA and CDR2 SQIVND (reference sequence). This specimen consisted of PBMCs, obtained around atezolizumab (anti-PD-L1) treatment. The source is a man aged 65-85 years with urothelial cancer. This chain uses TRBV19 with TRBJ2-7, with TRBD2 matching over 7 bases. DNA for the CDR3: TGTGCCAGTTCTCCCAGGGAGGGAGGCAGAAACGAGCAGTACTTC. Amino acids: CASSPREGGRNEQYF.